This TCR beta chain was sequenced during a study of blood T cell repertoires in COVID-19. Overall study: Samples taken during acute and convalescent COVID-19 were collected in the United States, Italy and Spain. PBMCs, B-cell-depleted T cells, or T cells provided the cDNA or gDNA that made up the material.

The CDR3 runs to 13 residues. Between the trimmed V and J ends, which lost 5 bases and 3 bases, there was a span of 10 bases. Germline V CDR1 and CDR2: MNHNY, SVGAGI (reference sequence). In the original processing: Estimation of nucleated cell counts relied on the amplification of reference gene primers. Method: immunoSEQ multiplex PCR; TCRdb's copy keeps in-frame clones and lacks some. For V, J and clone size, that table is used; D and trimming come from the DNA. The profile shows 450,000 or so clones, 70% to 90% of them singletons. Seattle's enrolled individuals joined amid active infection and were then monitored longitudinally.

This TCR came from a man between 18 and 35 years old with COVID-19, enrolled during active disease. The chain has TRBV6-6 and TRBJ1-1, with D uncertain. Sample: peripheral blood. DNA of the CDR3: TGTGCCAGCAGTCCCTACTCGGACACTGAAGCTTTCTTT. Residues: CASSPYSDTEAFF.